This T cell receptor (beta chain) was profiled in a study of CD8+ T cells in alopecia areata. Study-level results: Higher clonality was seen in lesional scalp than in normal scalp, especially in alopecia totalis/universalis.

Trimming removed 3 bases at V and 9 bases at J, with 13 bases between. The V gene's germline CDR1 is SGHVS and CDR2 FQNEAQ. The CDR3 is made up of 13 amino acids. In the case of this clone: As yet, its antigen is unknown.

Alopecia areata patients gave lesional scalp punch biopsies and peripheral blood samples. Once RNA had been extracted, it was reverse transcribed into cDNA to act as the sequencing template. Profiling relied on immunoSEQ multiplex PCR, and the TCRdb table lists in-frame clones only, not all of them. The repertoire has 250,000 or so clones, roughly two thirds of them found once; the top ten carry approximately 1.2%. J is TRBJ2-3 and V is TRBV7-8; D tentatively fits TRBD1 or TRBD2 (5 bases each). The receptor's source is a human donor with alopecia areata. The sequences come from CD4+ T cells sorted from blood, collected at week 0. CDR3 coding DNA: TGTGCCAGCAGCTTGATGGATGGGGGAACGCAGTATTTT. This gives the protein CASSLMDGGTQYF.